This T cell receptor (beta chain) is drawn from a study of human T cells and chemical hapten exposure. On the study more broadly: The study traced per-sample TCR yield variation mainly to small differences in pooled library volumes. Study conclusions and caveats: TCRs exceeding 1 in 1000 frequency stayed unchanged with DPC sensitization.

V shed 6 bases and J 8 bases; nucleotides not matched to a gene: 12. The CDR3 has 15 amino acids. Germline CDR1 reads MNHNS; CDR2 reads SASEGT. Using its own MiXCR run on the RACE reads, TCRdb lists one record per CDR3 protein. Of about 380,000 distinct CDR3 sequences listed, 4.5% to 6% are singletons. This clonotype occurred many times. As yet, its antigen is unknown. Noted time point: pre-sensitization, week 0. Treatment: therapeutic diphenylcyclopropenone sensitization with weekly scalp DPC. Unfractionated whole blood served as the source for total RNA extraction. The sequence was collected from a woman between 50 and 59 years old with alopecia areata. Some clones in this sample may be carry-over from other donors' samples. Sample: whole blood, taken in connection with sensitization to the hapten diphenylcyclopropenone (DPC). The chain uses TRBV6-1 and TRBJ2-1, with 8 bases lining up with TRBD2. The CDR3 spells CASRRDGTSNDEQFF. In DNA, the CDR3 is TGTGCCAGCAGGAGGGACGGGACTAGTAACGATGAGCAGTTCTTC.